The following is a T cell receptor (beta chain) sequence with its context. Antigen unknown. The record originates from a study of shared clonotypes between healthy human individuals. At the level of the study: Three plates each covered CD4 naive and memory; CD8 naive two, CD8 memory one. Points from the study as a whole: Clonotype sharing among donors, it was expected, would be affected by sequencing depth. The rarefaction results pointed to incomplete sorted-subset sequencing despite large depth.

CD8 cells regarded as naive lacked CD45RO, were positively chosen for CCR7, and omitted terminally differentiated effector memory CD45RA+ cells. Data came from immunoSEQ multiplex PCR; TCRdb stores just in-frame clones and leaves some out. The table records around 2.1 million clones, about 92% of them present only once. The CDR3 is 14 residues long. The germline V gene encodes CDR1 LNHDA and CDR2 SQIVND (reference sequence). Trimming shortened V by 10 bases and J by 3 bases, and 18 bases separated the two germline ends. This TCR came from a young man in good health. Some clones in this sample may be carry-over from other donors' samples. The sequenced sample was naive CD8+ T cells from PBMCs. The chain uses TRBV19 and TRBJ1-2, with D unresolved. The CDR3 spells CATKGFTPDYGYTF. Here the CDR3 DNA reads TGTGCCACAAAGGGTTTCACACCTGACTATGGCTACACCTTC.